This is a list of T cell receptor beta chains from one sample in a study of control samples from healthy donors and cancer patients. TCRdb keeps only in-frame clones here, not all; method: immunoSEQ multiplex PCR. The sample carries tens of thousands of clones, over 75% recorded once. Sequencing was carried out using PBMCs. These receptors originate from a woman aged 60-75 years with lung cancer. Each CDR3 is given with its conserved first and last residue. Each record gives: J gene, D gene, V gene, clone size, CDR3 length, CDR3 DNA, CDR3 protein. A D gene is named only where the DNA matches it firmly. Size tells how often a clone was seen (once, few, many) or the class of an expanded clone, and some rows leave it out.

TRBJ1-6,.,TRBV5-1,.,15,TGCGCCAGCAGCTTGGCCCCGGCAGGGGAGTCACCCCTCCACTTT,CASSLAPAGESPLHF
TRBJ2-3,.,TRBV2,.,14,TGTGCCAGCAGATACCGGGATACCACAGATACGCAGTATTTT,CASRYRDTTDTQYF
TRBJ2-1,TRBD2,TRBV5-1,once,15,TGCGCCAGCAGCTTTAGCGGGAGCTCCTACAATGAGCAGTTCTTC,CASSFSGSSYNEQFF
TRBJ1-4,.,TRBV28,once,17,TGTGCCAGCAGTTTGATCCGAGGATCTCCGGCCGGTGAAAAACTGTTTTTT,CASSLIRGSPAGEKLFF
TRBJ1-1,.,TRBV3-1/TRBV3-2,.,13,TGTGCCAGCAACTCTTGGGCCAACACTGAAGCTTTCTTT,CASNSWANTEAFF
TRBJ1-1,.,TRBV7-3,once,13,TGTGCCAGCAGCGTAGACAGGAACACTGAAGCTTTCTTT,CASSVDRNTEAFF
TRBJ1-1,TRBD1,TRBV19,.,14,TGTGCCAGTAGTACAGGGGGCCCCAGCACTGAAGCTTTCTTT,CASSTGGPSTEAFF
TRBJ1-4,TRBD1,TRBV30,.,14,TGTGCCTGGAGTCGGGACAGAACTAATGAAAAACTGTTTTTT,CAWSRDRTNEKLFF
TRBJ2-7,.,TRBV28,.,12,TGTGCCAGCAGTTCCCTCGACAAGGGTTGTAACTTC,CASSSLDKGCNF
TRBJ2-7,TRBD2,TRBV11-2,.,17,TGTGCCAGCAGCCCCGGGGTAGCGGGGACCATTACCTACGAGCAGTACTTC,CASSPGVAGTITYEQYF
TRBJ2-3,.,TRBV15,.,15,TGTGCCACCAGCAGCGCCGGGACCGCAACAGATACGCAGTATTTT,CATSSAGTATDTQYF
TRBJ2-4,.,TRBV14,few,16,TGTGCCAGCAGCCAAGGGGCAGGGGCCCAGGGGAACATTCAGTACTTC,CASSQGAGAQGNIQYF
TRBJ1-5,.,TRBV4-2,few,15,TGTGCCAGCAGCCAAGATCCCCAGGGGCAACAGCCCCAGCATTTT,CASSQDPQGQQPQHF
TRBJ1-1,.,TRBV5-1,.,14,TGCGCCAGCAGCTTGAGTCCCCCGAACACTGAAGCTTTCTTT,CASSLSPPNTEAFF
TRBJ2-5,.,TRBV21-1,.,13,TGTGCCAGCAGCAAAGAATCGTCGGGGACCCAGTACTTC,CASSKESSGTQYF
TRBJ2-4,.,TRBV7-8,.,14,TGTGCCAGCAGCTTATCCGGAGCCAAAAACATTCAGTACTTC,CASSLSGAKNIQYF
TRBJ2-1,.,TRBV6-6,once,14,TGTGCCAGCATGGCAGGAGGGATCTACAATGAGCAGTTCTTC,CASMAGGIYNEQFF
TRBJ2-1,.,TRBV2,.,16,TGTGCCAGCAGACTCCGGGACACAAGTCGCTACAATGAGCAGTTCTTC,CASRLRDTSRYNEQFF
TRBJ2-2,.,TRBV3-1/TRBV3-2,.,13,TGTGCCAGCAGCCTGATGGGGGTCAGGGAGCTGTTTTTT,CASSLMGVRELFF
TRBJ1-2,.,TRBV14,.,13,TGTGCCAGCAGCCAAGGGACCCTCGAGGGCTACACCTTC,CASSQGTLEGYTF
TRBJ2-1,TRBD2,TRBV19,.,15,TGTGCCAGTCGGACTAGCGGGAGGGCCAACAATGAGCAGTTCTTC,CASRTSGRANNEQFF
TRBJ1-3,.,TRBV4-2,.,13,TGTGCCAGCAGACAGTTCTCTGGAAACACCATATATTTT,CASRQFSGNTIYF
TRBJ1-5,.,TRBV2,.,15,TGTGCCAGCAGTTTAGAGGATCCGTCGGATCAGCCCCAGCATTTT,CASSLEDPSDQPQHF
TRBJ2-2,.,TRBV2,.,15,TGTGCCAGCCGAGCAGGGGATGGATGGACCGGGGAGCTGTTTTTT,CASRAGDGWTGELFF
TRBJ1-2,.,TRBV7-9,.,14,TGTGCCAGCAGCCGAGAGAAGGGCGTTGGTGGCTACACCTTC,CASSREKGVGGYTF
TRBJ2-7,TRBD1,TRBV18,.,16,TGTGCCAGCTCACTCTACGAGACAGGGGGCTTGTACGAGCAGTACTTC,CASSLYETGGLYEQYF
TRBJ1-5,.,TRBV2,.,16,TGTGCCAGCAGTGGTCCGGGGGGGCCGCGCAATCAGCCCCAGCATTTT,CASSGPGGPRNQPQHF
TRBJ2-7,.,TRBV5-1,.,13,TGCGCCAGCAGTCTCGGGCCTCCGGACGAGCAGTACTTC,CASSLGPPDEQYF
TRBJ1-5,.,TRBV6-4,.,17,TGTGCCAGCAGTGACACCCACAGGTACTATAGCAATCAGCCCCAGCATTTT,CASSDTHRYYSNQPQHF
TRBJ1-2,TRBD1,TRBV5-6,.,14,TGTGCCAGCAGCTGGGGACAGGCAAACTATGGCTACACCTTC,CASSWGQANYGYTF
TRBJ2-5,.,TRBV4-1,.,18,TGCGCCAGCAGCCAAGCGGGTTTGGTGGGCCTGGGATTAGAGACCCAGTACTTC,CASSQAGLVGLGLETQYF
TRBJ1-6,.,TRBV12-3/TRBV12-4,.,13,TGTGCCAGCAGTCAGGACAGCCGCCAACCCCTCCACTTT,CASSQDSRQPLHF
TRBJ2-7,TRBD1,TRBV4-1,.,18,TGCGCCAGCAGCCGAAGACAGGGGGCGACCGGACCATCCTACGAGCAGTACTTC,CASSRRQGATGPSYEQYF
TRBJ2-6,.,TRBV5-1,.,14,TGCGCCAGCAGCTTGCAAGGAGGGGCCAACGTCCTGACTTTC,CASSLQGGANVLTF
TRBJ2-7,TRBD2,TRBV4-1,.,16,TGCGCCAGCAGCCCCCATACCGGGACTAGCGGGCAAGAGCAGTACTTC,CASSPHTGTSGQEQYF
TRBJ2-5,.,TRBV1,.,17,TGCACCAGCAGCCAAGATGGGTTAGCGGGAGCTCGGGAGACCCAGTACTTC,CTSSQDGLAGARETQYF
TRBJ1-5,.,TRBV18,.,18,TGTGCCAGCTCACCACCAGGTTTAAGCTCCGGTCGGAGTCAGCCCCAGCATTTT,CASSPPGLSSGRSQPQHF